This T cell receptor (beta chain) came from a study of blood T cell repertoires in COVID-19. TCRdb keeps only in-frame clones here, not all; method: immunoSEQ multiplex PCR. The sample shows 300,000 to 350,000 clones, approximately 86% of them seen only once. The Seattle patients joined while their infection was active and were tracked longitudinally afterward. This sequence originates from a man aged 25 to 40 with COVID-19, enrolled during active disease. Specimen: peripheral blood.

CDR3 sequence: CAISDPSGRAVSGEQFF. CDR3 coding DNA: TGTGCCATCAGCGACCCTAGCGGGAGGGCCGTCTCCGGTGAGCAGTTCTTC. The genes are TRBV10-3 and TRBJ2-1, with 12 bases that match TRBD2. This CDR3 comprises 17 residues. CDR1 is ENHRY, CDR2 SYGVKD, per germline. The V and J ends lost 6 bases and 9 bases, in that order; junction bases with no gene match: 15.